This TCR beta chain was recorded in a study of blood T cell repertoires in COVID-19. Whole-study context: Some COVID-19 samples were acute and others convalescent; all came from the United States, Italy and Spain. Sources were T cells, B-cell-depleted T cells, or PBMCs; the material itself was cDNA or gDNA.

The Seattle site enrolled patients during active infection and followed them longitudinally. Source study methods: The assay estimated nucleated cells by amplifying reference gene primers. Measured with immunoSEQ multiplex PCR; TCRdb has only the in-frame clones, and not every one. V and J calls plus clone size are reproduced from that table; the DNA served to infer D and trimming. The sample shows about 82,000 clones, about 73% of them seen only once. CDR3 length: 14 residues. With V trimmed by 1 base and J by 4 bases, 2 bases remained unmatched. Looked up from germline, CDR1 is MNHNS and CDR2 is SASEGT.

The chain has TRBV6-1 and TRBJ2-5, with 8 bases fitting TRBD1. Sequences were obtained from peripheral blood. This receptor was taken from a man aged 60-69 years with COVID-19, enrolled during active disease. The CDR3 protein is CASSEGTGLETQYF. The DNA for the CDR3 is TGTGCCAGCAGTGAAGGGACAGGGTTAGAGACCCAGTACTTC.